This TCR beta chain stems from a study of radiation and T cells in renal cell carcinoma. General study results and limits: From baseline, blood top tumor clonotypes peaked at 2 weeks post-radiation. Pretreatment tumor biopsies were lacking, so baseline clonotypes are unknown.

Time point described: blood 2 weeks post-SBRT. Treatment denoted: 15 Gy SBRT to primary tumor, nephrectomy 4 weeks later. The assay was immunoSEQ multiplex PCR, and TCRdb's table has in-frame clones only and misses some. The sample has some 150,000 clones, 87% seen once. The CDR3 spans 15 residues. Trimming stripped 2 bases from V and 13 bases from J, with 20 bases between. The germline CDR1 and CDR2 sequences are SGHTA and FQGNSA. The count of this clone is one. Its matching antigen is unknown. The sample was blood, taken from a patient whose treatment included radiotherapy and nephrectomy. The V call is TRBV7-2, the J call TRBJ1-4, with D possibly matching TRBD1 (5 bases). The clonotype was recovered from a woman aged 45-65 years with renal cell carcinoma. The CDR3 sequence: CASSLYGGGEVGLFF. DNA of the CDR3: TGTGCCAGCAGCTTATATGGCGGGGGGGAGGTTGGACTGTTTTTT. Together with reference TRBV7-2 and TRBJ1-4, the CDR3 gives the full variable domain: GAGVSQSPSNKVTEKGKDVELRCDPISGHTALYWYRQSLGQGLEFLIYFQGNSAPDKSGLPSDRFSAERTGGSVSTLTIQRTQQEDSAVYLCASSLYGGGEVGLFFGSGTQLSVL.